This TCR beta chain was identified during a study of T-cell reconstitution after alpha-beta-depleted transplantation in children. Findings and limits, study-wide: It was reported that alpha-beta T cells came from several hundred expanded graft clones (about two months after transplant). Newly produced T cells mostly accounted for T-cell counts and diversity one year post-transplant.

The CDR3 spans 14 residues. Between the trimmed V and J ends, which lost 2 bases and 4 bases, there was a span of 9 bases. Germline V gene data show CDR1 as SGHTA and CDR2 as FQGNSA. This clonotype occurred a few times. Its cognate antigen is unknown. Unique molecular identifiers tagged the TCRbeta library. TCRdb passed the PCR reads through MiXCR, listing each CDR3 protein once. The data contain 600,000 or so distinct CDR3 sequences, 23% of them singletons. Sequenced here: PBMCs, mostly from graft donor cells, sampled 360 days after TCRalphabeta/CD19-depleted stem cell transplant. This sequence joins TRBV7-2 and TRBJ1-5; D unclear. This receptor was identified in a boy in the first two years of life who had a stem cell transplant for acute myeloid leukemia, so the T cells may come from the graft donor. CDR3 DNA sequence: TGTGCCAGCAGCTTAAGCCGGGTTAATCAGCCCCAGCATTTT. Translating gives CASSLSRVNQPQHF.